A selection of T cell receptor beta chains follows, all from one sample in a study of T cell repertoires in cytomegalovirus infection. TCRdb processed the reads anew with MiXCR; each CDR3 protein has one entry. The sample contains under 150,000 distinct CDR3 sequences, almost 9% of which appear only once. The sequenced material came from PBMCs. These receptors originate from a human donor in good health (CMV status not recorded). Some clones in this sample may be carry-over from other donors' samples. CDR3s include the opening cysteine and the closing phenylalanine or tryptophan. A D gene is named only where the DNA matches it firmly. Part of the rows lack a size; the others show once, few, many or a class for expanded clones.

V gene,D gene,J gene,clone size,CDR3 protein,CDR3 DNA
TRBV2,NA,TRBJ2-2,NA,CASSVGDTRELFF,TGTGCCAGCAGTGTTGGTGACACCCGGGAGCTGTTTTTT
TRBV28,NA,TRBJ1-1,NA,CASTRTAMNTEAFF,TGTGCCAGCACCAGGACAGCCATGAACACTGAAGCTTTCTTT
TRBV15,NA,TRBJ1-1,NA,CATSRGGTAGGAFF,TGTGCCACCAGCAGAGGAGGAACCGCCGGGGGGGCTTTCTTT
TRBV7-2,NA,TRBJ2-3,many,CASSPGEGNTQYF,TGTGCCAGCAGCCCCGGTGAGGGGAATACGCAGTATTTT
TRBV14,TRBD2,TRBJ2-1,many,CASSQLAGGSYNEQFF,TGTGCCAGCAGCCAACTAGCGGGCGGCTCCTACAATGAGCAGTTCTTC
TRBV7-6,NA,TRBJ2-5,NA,CASSQGGSQETQYF,TGTGCCAGCAGTCAAGGGGGAAGCCAGGAGACCCAGTACTTC
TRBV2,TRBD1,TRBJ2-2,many,CASSGVDRANTGELFF,TGTGCCAGCAGTGGGGTTGACAGGGCGAACACCGGGGAGCTGTTTTTT
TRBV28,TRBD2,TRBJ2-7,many,CASSLTSGGAREQYF,TGTGCCAGCAGTTTGACTAGCGGGGGGGCCCGGGAGCAGTACTTC
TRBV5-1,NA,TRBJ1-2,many,CASSLDQDSSYNYGYTF,TGCGCCAGCAGCTTGGACCAGGACAGTTCATATAACTATGGCTACACCTTC
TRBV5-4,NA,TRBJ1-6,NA,CASSSRLPNSPLHF,TGTGCCAGCAGCTCGCGCCTACCTAATTCACCCCTCCACTTT
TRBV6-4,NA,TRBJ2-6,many,CASGDSGANVLTF,TGTGCCAGCGGGGACTCTGGGGCCAACGTCCTGACTTTC
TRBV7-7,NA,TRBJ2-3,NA,CASSLADGTDTQYF,TGTGCCAGCAGCTTAGCGGATGGCACAGATACGCAGTATTTT
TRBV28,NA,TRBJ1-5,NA,CASSPLSRNQPQHF,TGTGCCAGCAGCCCTCTATCACGCAATCAGCCCCAGCATTTT
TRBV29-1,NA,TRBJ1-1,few,CSVDGAGAVNTEAFF,TGCAGCGTTGATGGGGCAGGGGCAGTGAACACTGAAGCTTTCTTT
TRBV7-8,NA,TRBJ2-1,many,CASSLVVGRGSFNEQFF,TGTGCCAGCAGCTTAGTAGTTGGGCGGGGTTCTTTCAATGAGCAGTTCTTC
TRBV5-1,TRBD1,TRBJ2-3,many,CASSSGTGGDTQYF,TGCGCCAGCAGTTCCGGGACAGGGGGTGATACGCAGTATTTT
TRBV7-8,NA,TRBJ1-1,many,CASSLVPGGPNTEAFF,TGTGCCAGCAGCTTAGTCCCTGGCGGGCCGAACACTGAAGCTTTCTTT
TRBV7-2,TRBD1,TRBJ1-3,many,CASSLGGGAYTIYF,TGTGCCAGCAGCTTAGGAGGGGGCGCTTACACCATATATTTT
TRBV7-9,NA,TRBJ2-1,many,CASSPEYNEQFF,TGTGCCAGCAGCCCTGAGTACAATGAGCAGTTCTTC
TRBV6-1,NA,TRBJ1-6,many,CASSTSDSFGSPLHF,TGTGCCAGCAGCACATCGGACAGTTTTGGTTCACCCCTCCACTTT
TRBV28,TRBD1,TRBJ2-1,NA,CASSHRQGADEQFF,TGTGCCAGCAGTCATCGACAGGGGGCCGATGAGCAGTTCTTC
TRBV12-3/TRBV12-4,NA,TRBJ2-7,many,CASTPAGQPSEQYF,TGTGCCAGCACCCCAGCAGGGCAGCCCTCCGAGCAGTACTTC
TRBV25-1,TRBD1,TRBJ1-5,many,CASSESSPGGSQPQHF,TGTGCCAGCAGTGAATCCTCCCCAGGGGGAAGTCAGCCCCAGCATTTT
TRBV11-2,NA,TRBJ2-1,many,CASSLGGRWINEQFF,TGTGCCAGCAGCTTAGGAGGGCGCTGGATCAATGAGCAGTTCTTC
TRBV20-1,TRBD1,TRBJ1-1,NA,CSAFMTGTGEAFF,TGCAGTGCTTTCATGACAGGGACAGGTGAAGCTTTCTTT
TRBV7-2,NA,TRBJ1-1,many,CASSAWPGGPTEAFF,TGTGCCAGCAGCGCCTGGCCCGGGGGGCCCACTGAAGCTTTCTTT
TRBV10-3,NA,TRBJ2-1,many,CAISESSGPSYNEQFF,TGTGCCATCAGTGAGTCCAGCGGACCCTCCTACAATGAGCAGTTCTTC
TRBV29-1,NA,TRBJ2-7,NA,CSVEDGGYEQYF,TGCAGCGTTGAAGATGGAGGGTACGAGCAGTACTTC
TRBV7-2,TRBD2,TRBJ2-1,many,CASSWGLAGGDNEQFF,TGTGCCAGCAGCTGGGGACTAGCGGGGGGGGACAATGAGCAGTTCTTC
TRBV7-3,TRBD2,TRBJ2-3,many,CASSLKGFAGGVRDTQYF,TGTGCCAGCAGCTTAAAAGGTTTCGCGGGGGGCGTCCGAGATACGCAGTATTTT
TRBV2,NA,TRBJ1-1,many,CASSVTEAFF,TGTGCCAGCAGTGTTACTGAAGCTTTCTTT
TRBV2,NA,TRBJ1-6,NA,CASSNGLPNSPLHF,TGTGCCAGCTCCAATGGACTCCCGAATTCACCCCTCCACTTT
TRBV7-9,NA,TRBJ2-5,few,CASSLSWRQETQYF,TGTGCCAGCAGCTTAAGCTGGAGACAAGAGACCCAGTACTTC
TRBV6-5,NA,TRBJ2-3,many,CASSYSNLGDTQYF,TGTGCCAGCAGTTACTCGAACCTTGGAGATACGCAGTATTTT
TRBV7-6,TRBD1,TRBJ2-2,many,CASSWDRDPSGELFF,TGTGCCAGCAGCTGGGACAGGGACCCTTCCGGGGAGCTGTTTTTT
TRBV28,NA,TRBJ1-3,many,CASSLQGLKNTIYF,TGTGCCAGCAGTTTACAGGGCTTGAAAAACACCATATATTTT
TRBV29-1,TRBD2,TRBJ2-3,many,CSPGLATTDTQYF,TGCAGCCCTGGACTAGCGACCACAGATACGCAGTATTTT
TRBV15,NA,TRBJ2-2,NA,CATSPRGGTGELFF,TGTGCCACCTCTCCCAGGGGAGGCACCGGGGAGCTGTTTTTT
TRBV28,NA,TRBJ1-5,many,CASSRRNQPQHF,TGTGCCAGCAGTCGCCGCAATCAGCCCCAGCATTTT
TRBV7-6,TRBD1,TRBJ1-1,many,CASKQGTDLEAFF,TGTGCCAGCAAACAGGGGACAGACCTTGAAGCTTTCTTT
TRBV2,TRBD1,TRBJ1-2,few,CASRRDRELRGYTF,TGTGCCAGCAGACGGGACAGGGAGCTTCGGGGCTACACCTTC
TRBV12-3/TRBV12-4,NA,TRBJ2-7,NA,CASSLVALYYEQYF,TGTGCCAGCAGTTTAGTGGCACTCTACTACGAGCAGTACTTC
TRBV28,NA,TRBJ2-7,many,CASSIMETRFDTAYEQYF,TGTGCCAGCAGTATTATGGAAACGAGGTTTGATACAGCCTACGAGCAGTACTTC
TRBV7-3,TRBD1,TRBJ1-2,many,CASSSGGRHGYTF,TGTGCCAGCAGTTCAGGGGGCCGGCATGGCTACACCTTC
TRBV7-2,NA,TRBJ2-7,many,CATRSLDNYEQYF,TGTGCCACCAGGAGTCTGGACAACTACGAGCAGTACTTC
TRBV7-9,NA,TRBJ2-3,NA,CASSLGAFSTDTQYF,TGTGCCAGCAGCTTGGGAGCGTTTAGCACAGATACGCAGTATTTT
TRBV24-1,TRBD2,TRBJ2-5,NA,CATSDLSGGALRETQYF,TGTGCCACCAGTGATTTGAGCGGGGGGGCTCTTCGGGAGACCCAGTACTTC
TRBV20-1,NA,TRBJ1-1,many,CSASDGFEAFF,TGCAGTGCTAGCGACGGGTTTGAAGCTTTCTTT
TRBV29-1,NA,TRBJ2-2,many,CSVPSRVEGSAGELFF,TGCAGCGTGCCCTCGCGTGTGGAGGGGTCCGCCGGGGAGCTGTTTTTT
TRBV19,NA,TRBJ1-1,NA,CASSMWGMTEAFF,TGTGCCAGTAGTATGTGGGGAATGACTGAAGCTTTCTTT
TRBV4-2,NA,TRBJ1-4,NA,CASSQDPGDNEKLFF,TGTGCCAGCAGCCAAGACCCGGGAGATAATGAAAAACTGTTTTTT
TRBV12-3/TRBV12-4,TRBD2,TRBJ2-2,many,CASRPGLAGATNTGELFF,TGTGCCAGCAGGCCGGGACTAGCGGGGGCCACGAACACCGGGGAGCTGTTTTTT
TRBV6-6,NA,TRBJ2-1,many,CASSYSFAGQFF,TGTGCCAGCAGTTACTCTTTTGCCGGGCAGTTCTTC
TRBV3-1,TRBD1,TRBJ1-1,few,CASSRDRDKAFF,TGTGCCAGCAGCCGGGACAGAGATAAAGCTTTCTTT
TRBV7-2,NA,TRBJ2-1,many,CASSLVWEREFF,TGTGCCAGCAGCTTAGTGTGGGAGCGTGAGTTCTTC
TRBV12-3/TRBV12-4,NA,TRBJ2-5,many,CASSFLAGLETQYF,TGTGCCAGCAGTTTCTTGGCAGGGCTAGAGACCCAGTACTTC
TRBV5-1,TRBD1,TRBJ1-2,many,CASSMEGARAYGYTF,TGCGCCAGCAGCATGGAGGGGGCGCGCGCCTATGGCTACACCTTC
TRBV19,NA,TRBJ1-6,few,CASSVSGPLHF,TGTGCCAGTAGTGTCAGCGGACCCCTCCACTTT
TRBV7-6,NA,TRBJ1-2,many,CASSSPGNYGYTF,TGTGCCAGCAGCTCACCAGGGAACTATGGCTACACCTTC